A selection of T cell receptor beta chains follows, all from one sample in a study of human T cells and chemical hapten exposure. TCRdb redid the calling of the RACE reads with MiXCR, one entry per CDR3 protein. The sample consists of about 74,000 distinct CDR3 sequences, about 31% of them appearing once. The sample in question was whole blood, obtained in connection with sensitization to the hapten diphenylcyclopropenone (DPC). The receptors here all came from a man aged 40-50 years with alopecia areata. Some clones in this sample may be carry-over from other donors' samples. CDR3s include the opening cysteine and the closing phenylalanine or tryptophan. Each record gives: D gene, clone size, J gene, V gene, CDR3 length, CDR3 protein, CDR3 DNA. A D gene is named only where the DNA matches it firmly. The size field is filled for only some rows; it gives once, few, many or a size class.

>-|-|TRBJ2-2|TRBV6-5|14
CASTRGTNTGELFF
TGTGCCAGCACGAGGGGGACGAACACCGGGGAGCTGTTTTTT
>-|-|TRBJ2-6|TRBV3-1|17
CASSLTGSASGANVLTF
TGTGCCAGCAGCTTAACCGGGTCCGCCTCTGGGGCCAACGTCCTGACTTTC
>TRBD1|few|TRBJ2-1|TRBV7-2|15
CASSYDRGPYNEQFF
TGTGCCAGCAGCTACGACAGGGGACCCTACAATGAGCAGTTCTTC
>TRBD1|-|TRBJ1-2|TRBV14|15
CASSQSPDRRNGYTF
TGTGCCAGCAGCCAAAGCCCGGACAGGAGGAATGGCTACACCTTC
>-|-|TRBJ2-7|TRBV18|14
CASSPSSRTYEQYF
TGTGCCAGCTCACCATCGAGTCGAACCTACGAGCAGTACTTC
>TRBD1|-|TRBJ2-5|TRBV20-1|15
CSAREWGQSQETQYF
TGCAGTGCTAGAGAATGGGGACAGTCCCAAGAGACCCAGTACTTC
>-|many|TRBJ1-2|TRBV20-1|12
CSAPNQNYGYTF
TGCAGTGCCCCGAACCAAAACTATGGCTACACCTTC
>-|-|TRBJ2-7|TRBV28|13
CASSLARTAEQYF
TGTGCCAGCAGTTTAGCCAGGACTGCCGAGCAGTACTTC
>-|-|TRBJ2-5|TRBV20-1|15
CSARSGTGSLGTQYF
TGCAGTGCTAGGTCCGGGACTGGGAGTCTCGGGACCCAGTACTTC
>-|few|TRBJ1-5|TRBV5-5|15
CASSWGSGSGQPQHF
TGTGCCAGCAGCTGGGGGTCGGGGTCGGGTCAGCCCCAGCATTTT
>-|-|TRBJ1-1|TRBV4-1|16
CASSQLYQTGNTEAFF
TGCGCCAGCAGCCAGTTGTACCAGACTGGGAACACTGAAGCTTTCTTT
>-|few|TRBJ2-1|TRBV20-1|12
CSARVTSPEQFF
TGCAGTGCTAGAGTTACGTCGCCCGAGCAGTTCTTC
>-|-|TRBJ1-4|TRBV4-3|15
CASSQAYREDEKLFF
TGCGCCAGCAGCCAAGCCTACAGGGAGGATGAAAAACTGTTTTTT
>TRBD2|-|TRBJ2-1|TRBV4-1|16
CASSPEGSGNYNEQFF
TGCGCCAGCAGTCCCGAGGGGAGCGGGAACTACAATGAGCAGTTCTTC
>TRBD2|-|TRBJ2-7|TRBV11-2|16
CASNQPTGGKAYEQYF
TGTGCCAGCAACCAACCGACGGGGGGAAAGGCCTACGAGCAGTACTTC
>-|once|TRBJ2-1|TRBV29-1|10
CSVGEQEQFF
TGCAGCGTTGGCGAGCAAGAGCAGTTCTTC
>-|-|TRBJ2-6|TRBV6-2/TRBV6-3|19
CASSYGAGRRLSGANVLTF
TGTGCCAGCAGTTACGGGGCGGGGCGGCGGCTCTCTGGGGCCAACGTCCTGACTTTC
>TRBD1|few|TRBJ1-5|TRBV4-1|16
CASSQAGGTGGQPQHF
TGCGCCAGCAGCCAAGCGGGTGGGACAGGGGGTCAGCCCCAGCATTTT
>TRBD2|-|TRBJ2-3|TRBV7-9|17
CASSGPGLAGVSDTQYF
TGTGCCAGCAGCGGACCAGGACTAGCGGGAGTCTCTGATACGCAGTATTTT
>TRBD2|once|TRBJ2-5|TRBV12-3/TRBV12-4|18
CASSFSGSHRLAQETQYF
TGTGCCAGCAGTTTTTCCGGATCCCATCGACTAGCCCAAGAGACCCAGTACTTC
>TRBD2|few|TRBJ2-7|TRBV28|16
CASSSSGTPGGYEQYF
TGTGCCAGCAGTTCCTCCGGGACCCCGGGGGGGTACGAGCAGTACTTC
>-|-|TRBJ1-5|TRBV19|15
CASSIARVGNQPQHF
TGTGCCAGTAGTATCGCGCGTGTAGGCAATCAGCCCCAGCATTTT
>-|-|TRBJ2-5|TRBV28|11
CASSLPGTQYF
TGTGCCAGCAGTTTACCGGGGACCCAGTACTTC
>TRBD2|once|TRBJ2-1|TRBV20-1|16
CSARDPLAGLTNEQFF
TGCAGTGCTAGAGATCCACTAGCGGGCTTAACGAATGAGCAGTTCTTC
>TRBD2|-|TRBJ2-7|TRBV6-5|16
CASSYRSRTSGSEQYF
TGTGCCAGCAGTTACCGTTCGAGAACTAGCGGGAGCGAGCAGTACTTC
>-|-|TRBJ1-1|TRBV7-9|14
CASTYTPSGTEAFF
TGTGCCAGCACCTACACCCCCAGCGGCACTGAAGCTTTCTTT
>-|-|TRBJ1-2|TRBV30|14
CAWTGGSRNYGYTF
TGTGCCTGGACGGGGGGAAGTCGAAACTATGGCTACACCTTC
>-|-|TRBJ2-7|TRBV4-1|13
CASSQERGYEQYF
TGCGCCAGCAGCCAAGAGAGGGGCTACGAGCAGTACTTC
>-|few|TRBJ2-5|TRBV5-1|15
CASSLTSGARETQYF
TGCGCCAGCAGCTTGACGTCAGGGGCGAGGGAGACCCAGTACTTC
>TRBD1|few|TRBJ2-2|TRBV5-1|17
CASSTGGDRSTTGELFF
TGCGCCAGCAGCACAGGCGGGGACAGGTCGACCACCGGGGAGCTGTTTTTT
>-|-|TRBJ2-3|TRBV21-1|16
CASSKGRVSEADTQYF
TGTGCCAGCAGCAAAGGCAGGGTATCCGAGGCAGATACGCAGTATTTT
>-|-|TRBJ1-4|TRBV5-1|15
CASSVSRGTNEKLFF
TGCGCCAGCAGTGTCAGCCGCGGGACTAATGAAAAACTGTTTTTT
>TRBD2|-|TRBJ2-4|TRBV5-5|14
CASSLSGTNNIQYF
TGTGCCAGCAGCTTGTCAGGGACTAATAACATTCAGTACTTC
>TRBD2|-|TRBJ2-3|TRBV10-3|16
CAISGMDGSGRDTQYF
TGTGCCATCAGTGGGATGGATGGTAGCGGGAGGGATACGCAGTATTTT
>TRBD1|few|TRBJ2-1|TRBV27|16
CASSLSGTAIHNEQFF
TGTGCCAGCAGTTTGTCCGGGACAGCCATTCACAATGAGCAGTTCTTC
>TRBD2|-|TRBJ2-4|TRBV6-6|20
CASSYSKGTSGPLAKNIQYF
TGTGCCAGCAGTTACTCGAAGGGGACTAGCGGACCACTAGCCAAAAACATTCAGTACTTC
>-|-|TRBJ2-5|TRBV21-1|12
CASSKEAEGQYF
TGTGCCAGCAGCAAAGAGGCAGAGGGCCAGTACTTC
>-|many|TRBJ2-1|TRBV5-1|18
CASSLYSTGPLGNNEQFF
TGCGCCAGCAGCTTGTACAGTACGGGGCCTTTAGGGAACAATGAGCAGTTCTTC
>-|-|TRBJ2-3|TRBV27|18
CASKTRGRFGSVTDTQYF
TGTGCCAGCAAAACTAGAGGCCGTTTCGGTTCGGTCACAGATACGCAGTATTTT
>-|-|TRBJ2-3|TRBV6-5|14
CASSARGGTDTQYF
TGTGCCAGCAGTGCCAGGGGAGGTACAGATACGCAGTATTTT
>-|-|TRBJ2-1|TRBV4-2|11
CASTSFNEQFF
TGTGCCAGCACCTCCTTCAATGAGCAGTTCTTC
>TRBD2|-|TRBJ2-5|TRBV29-1|15
CSTGTSGSQEETQYF
TGCAGCACCGGGACTAGCGGGAGTCAAGAAGAGACCCAGTACTTC
>-|-|TRBJ1-1|TRBV9|14
CASSVGVVPTEAFF
TGTGCCAGCAGCGTAGGTGTGGTGCCCACTGAAGCTTTCTTT
>-|-|TRBJ2-7|TRBV25-1|14
CASSEGGLPYEQYF
TGTGCCAGCAGTGAAGGGGGGCTTCCCTACGAGCAGTACTTC
>TRBD2|-|TRBJ2-1|TRBV20-1|16
CSAKGLAGSGYNEQFF
TGCAGTGCTAAGGGACTAGCGGGTAGTGGGTACAATGAGCAGTTCTTC
>TRBD1|-|TRBJ2-7|TRBV3-1|14
CASSQGGTVGEQYF
TGTGCCAGCAGCCAAGGGGGGACAGTGGGTGAGCAGTACTTC
>-|-|TRBJ2-1|TRBV4-3|16
CASSSQRSSLHNEQFF
TGCGCCAGCAGCTCCCAGAGAAGCAGCCTCCACAATGAGCAGTTCTTC
>TRBD1|few|TRBJ1-2|TRBV27|15
CASSFGQGFGYGYTF
TGTGCCAGCAGTTTCGGACAGGGATTTGGCTATGGCTACACCTTC
>TRBD1|-|TRBJ2-6|TRBV6-5|18
CASRKTGSISSGANVLTF
TGTGCCAGCAGAAAGACAGGGTCGATTAGCTCTGGGGCCAACGTCCTGACTTTC
>-|few|TRBJ2-3|TRBV28|15
CASSPPHKTRDTQYF
TGTGCCAGCAGTCCCCCCCACAAGACAAGGGATACGCAGTATTTT
>-|few|TRBJ2-2|TRBV21-1|15
CASSKAPFNTGELFF
TGTGCCAGCAGCAAAGCGCCATTTAACACCGGGGAGCTGTTTTTT
>TRBD1|-|TRBJ1-1|TRBV12-3/TRBV12-4|15
CASSFPTGRNTETFF
TGTGCCAGCAGTTTCCCGACAGGGCGCAACACTGAAACTTTCTTT
>-|-|TRBJ2-5|TRBV27|15
CASSNLGLAGETQYF
TGTGCCAGCAGCAATCTAGGGCTAGCTGGAGAGACCCAGTACTTC
>-|few|TRBJ2-1|TRBV20-1|19
CSARGGYHHTVTSYNEQFF
TGCAGTGCTAGAGGTGGCTATCACCATACGGTTACATCATACAATGAGCAGTTCTTC
>-|few|TRBJ2-3|TRBV20-1|12
CSARRSTDTQYF
TGCAGTGCTAGACGCTCCACAGATACGCAGTATTTT
>-|-|TRBJ1-4|TRBV9|15
CASSARSGTNEKLFF
TGTGCCAGCAGCGCTAGATCGGGGACTAATGAAAAACTGTTTTTT
>-|few|TRBJ2-3|TRBV27|15
CASRSRTSSTDTQYF
TGTGCCAGCAGATCCCGGACTTCTAGCACAGATACGCAGTATTTT